One sample yielded the 30 T cell receptor beta chains listed below, sequenced in a study of T-cell reconstitution after alpha-beta-depleted transplantation in children. For TCRbeta, the library was prepared with unique molecular identifiers. TCRdb reprocessed the PCR reads with MiXCR, giving one entry per CDR3 protein. The data show approximately 980,000 distinct CDR3 sequences, 25% to 30% seen once. The starting material was PBMCs, mostly from graft donor cells, obtained 360 days after TCRalphabeta/CD19-depleted stem cell transplant. The receptor set was obtained from a boy in the first two years of life who had a stem cell transplant for SCID, so the T cells may come from the graft donor.

The chain joins TRBV6-2 or TRBV6-3 to TRBJ1-1; D call uncertain. Trimming took off 1 base at V and 4 bases at J, with 10 bases between the two ends. From germline, CDR1 is MNHEY and CDR2 SVGEGT. This CDR3 has 14 amino acids. Here the CDR3 DNA reads TGTGCCAGCAGTTACTTTCCAGGATTCACTGAAGCTTTCTTT. Translation: CASSYFPGFTEAFF.

Only a few counts were recorded for this clonotype. This chain links TRBV29-1 with TRBJ1-2; D not certain. This CDR3 contains 13 residues. Trimming removed 3 bases at V and 4 bases at J, with 12 bases between. The germline CDR1 and CDR2 sequences are SQVTM and ANQGSEA. This CDR3 reads CSVEPGFSYGYTF. CDR3 nucleotides: TGCAGCGTTGAGCCCGGGTTCAGCTATGGCTACACCTTC.

The chain is built from TRBV7-6 and TRBJ2-7; possibly TRBD1 or TRBD2 for D (5 bases each). V gave up 4 bases and J gave up 3 bases, with 16 bases separating them. CDR3 length: 15 amino acids. The germline gives CDR1 SGHVS, CDR2 FNYEAQ. This CDR3 is CASSSRGDGVYEQYF. DNA of the CDR3: TGTGCCAGCAGCTCGAGAGGGGACGGGGTCTACGAGCAGTACTTC.

The chain combines TRBV11-2 with TRBJ2-5; a possible D gene is TRBD1 (6 bases). This CDR3 spans 17 amino acids. Germline values: CDR1 SGHAT, CDR2 FQNNGV. V was trimmed by 0 bases and J by 2 bases, leaving 16 bases between them. CDR3 DNA sequence: TGTGCCAGCAGCTTAGAATTCAACAGGGTCGGTCAAGAGACCCAGTACTTC. Its protein is CASSLEFNRVGQETQYF. The full variable domain, with the rest looked up from reference TRBV11-2 and TRBJ2-5, is EAGVAQSPRYKIIEKRQSVAFWCNPISGHATLYWYQQILGQGPKLLIQFQNNGVVDDSQLPKDRFSAERLKGVDSTLKIQPAKLEDSAVYLCASSLEFNRVGQETQYFGPGTRLLVL.

This clonotype was seen once. The gene calls are TRBV2 and TRBJ2-2; a possible D gene is TRBD1 (6 bases). CDR3 length: 13 residues. Germline values: CDR1 SNHLY, CDR2 FYNNEI. The CDR3 nucleotides read TGTGCTACCAAGGGGGTTGGCACCGGGGAGCTGTTTTTT. Translated: CATKGVGTGELFF.

This clonotype was seen only a few times. In DNA form, the CDR3 reads TGCGCGGCCCGAAGCTCCTACGAGCAGTACTTC. Protein product: CAARSSYEQYF. This rearrangement joins TRBV20-1 to TRBJ2-7; the D is unclear. The CDR3 extends over 11 amino acids. Germline CDR1 reads DFQATT; CDR2 reads SNEGSKA (reference sequence).

The CDR3 DNA follows: TGTGCCAGCTTAGGACAGGGGAATGAGCAGTTCTTC. Translating gives CASLGQGNEQFF. This chain uses TRBV2 with TRBJ2-1; 9 nucleotides align to TRBD1. J lost 7 bases, V lost 8 bases, and 3 bases had no gene match. Per the germline V gene, CDR1 is SNHLY and CDR2 is FYNNEI. The CDR3 is made up of 12 amino acids.

This chain joins TRBV20-1 and TRBJ2-7, with 10 bases aligning to TRBD1. CDR1 is DFQATT, CDR2 SNEGSKA, per germline (reference sequence). With V trimmed by 0 bases and J by 2 bases, 7 bases remained unmatched. CDR3 length: 16 amino acids. In nucleotides, the CDR3 is TGCAGTGCTAGAGATTGGGGTGGGACAGGGGCCTACGAGCAGTACTTC. Translated, it gives CSARDWGGTGAYEQYF.

This clonotype was detected a few times. The V call is TRBV19, the J call TRBJ2-6; TRBD1 is a possible D gene (6 bases). Germline CDR1 and CDR2: LNHDA and SQIVND (reference sequence). Deletions cut 5 bases from V and 0 bases from J, with 11 bases between. This CDR3 region has 16 residues. In DNA form, the CDR3 reads TGTGCCAGTAGTCCCACAGGGAGCTCTGGGGCCAACGTCCTGACTTTC. Protein product: CASSPTGSSGANVLTF.

This clonotype was detected a few times. The chain couples TRBV5-1 to TRBJ2-2; no definite D call. The germline gives CDR1 SGHRS, CDR2 YFSETQ. V was pared by 4 bases and J by 1 base, with 17 bases between. This CDR3 spans 17 amino acids. The CDR3: CASSMFRRSQNTGELFF. The CDR3 bases are TGCGCCAGCAGCATGTTTAGGCGCAGTCAGAACACCGGGGAGCTGTTTTTT.

This clonotype has just a few counts. The rearrangement uses TRBV20-1 and TRBJ2-5, with a possible D match to TRBD2 (5 bases). The CDR3 runs to 15 residues. CDR1 DFQATT and CDR2 SNEGSKA come from the germline V gene (reference sequence). Trimming stripped 0 bases from V and 2 bases from J, with 13 bases between. CDR3 sequence: CSARDPAAVQETQYF. CDR3 coding DNA: TGCAGTGCTAGAGACCCAGCGGCCGTGCAAGAGACCCAGTACTTC.

This clonotype appeared a few times. The V gene is TRBV29-1, the J gene TRBJ2-3; TRBD1 agrees at 9 bases. Germline trimming cut 1 base from V and 2 bases from J; bases unmatched to any gene: 4. CDR3 length equals 15 residues. Germline V lookup: CDR1 SQVTM, CDR2 ANQGSEA. The CDR3 DNA is TGCAGCGTTGAAGGAGGGACAGGGCCCACAGATACGCAGTATTTT. Protein sequence: CSVEGGTGPTDTQYF.

The chain employs TRBV4-3 and TRBJ2-7, with D hard to call. The CDR3 extends over 15 amino acids. From germline, CDR1 is LGHNA and CDR2 YSLEER. The germline V and J ends were trimmed by 0 bases and 0 bases, with 9 bases remaining between them. The chain's CDR3 is CASSQEPRSSYEQYF. DNA for the CDR3: TGCGCCAGCAGCCAAGAGCCCCGGAGCTCCTACGAGCAGTACTTC.

J is TRBJ1-5 and V is TRBV20-1, with TRBD1 matching over 9 bases. CDR1 is DFQATT, CDR2 SNEGSKA, per germline (reference sequence). The CDR3 length is 14 residues. V gave up 5 bases and J gave up 5 bases; unmatched junction bases: 7. Written as DNA, the CDR3 is TGCAGTGCTGGGGTGGGGACAGGGCATCAGCCCCAGCATTTT. It specifies CSAGVGTGHQPQHF.

This chain connects TRBV2 to TRBJ2-7; tentative D call: TRBD1 (5 bases). Trimming took 6 bases from V and 7 from J, leaving 13 bases between them. The CDR3 is 12 amino acids. Germline V gene data show CDR1 as SNHLY and CDR2 as FYNNEI. CDR3 DNA: TGTGCCAGCAGACCCCTGGCAGGGGAGCAGTACTTC. It encodes CASRPLAGEQYF.

The rearrangement uses TRBV20-1 and TRBJ2-1; 12 nucleotides agree with TRBD2. The germline V gene encodes CDR1 DFQATT and CDR2 SNEGSKA (reference sequence). The CDR3 is 15 residues long. With V trimmed by 6 bases and J by 4 bases, 7 bases remained unmatched. For the CDR3, the DNA is TGCAGTGCCGACCAGGGACTAGCGGGTTACAATGAGCAGTTCTTC. Translating it yields CSADQGLAGYNEQFF.

This clonotype was picked up a small number of times. This chain joins TRBV20-1 and TRBJ2-3; TRBD1 agrees at 9 bases. Per germline, CDR1 DFQATT and CDR2 SNEGSKA (reference sequence). The CDR3 totals 17 residues. Trimming at V came to 3 bases and at J to 2 bases, leaving 12 bases not matched to a gene. Here the CDR3 DNA reads TGCAGTGCTAGCAGCCGGACGGGACAGGGCCCCACAGATACGCAGTATTTT. Its protein is CSASSRTGQGPTDTQYF.

The rearrangement links TRBV7-8 to TRBJ2-3; 8 bases are shared with TRBD2. The germline CDR1 and CDR2 sequences are SGHVS and FQNEAQ. This CDR3 has 15 amino acids. V trimming: 6 bases; J trimming: 3 bases; junction bases outside the gene matches: 8. The CDR3: CASSFRGGMTDTQYF. The CDR3 coding sequence is TGTGCCAGCAGTTTTCGGGGGGGTATGACAGATACGCAGTATTTT.

This clonotype was recorded a few times. The chain couples TRBV7-6 to TRBJ2-7; 9 bases align to TRBD1. V dropped 0 bases and J dropped 3; count of bases not matched to a gene: 3. CDR1 and CDR2 (germline): SGHVS, FNYEAQ. CDR3 length: 15 amino acids. CDR3 protein: CASSLAVGQGYEQYF. The CDR3 bases are TGTGCCAGCAGCTTAGCGGTGGGACAGGGCTACGAGCAGTACTTC.

The J gene is TRBJ2-7, the V gene TRBV25-1; tentative D call: TRBD1 (5 bases). There are 14 residues in the CDR3. Germline loops: CDR1 MGHDK, CDR2 SYGVNS. V was clipped by 8 bases and J by 2 bases, with 16 bases between them. In DNA, the CDR3 is TGTGCCAGCGTCGCAACAGGATCTGCCTACGAGCAGTACTTC. This gives the protein CASVATGSAYEQYF.

This chain joins TRBV2 and TRBJ2-7; no firm D call. CDR3 length: 14 residues. Germline loops: CDR1 SNHLY, CDR2 FYNNEI. Trimming took off 1 base at V and 0 bases at J, with 7 bases between the two ends. This CDR3 is CASSEEGSSYEQYF. The CDR3 nucleotides read TGTGCCAGCAGTGAAGAGGGAAGCTCCTACGAGCAGTACTTC.

The V and J genes are TRBV5-1 and TRBJ1-2; 7 bases agree with TRBD1. The CDR3 is made up of 13 amino acids. V lost 7 bases, J lost 2 bases, and 5 bases stayed unmatched. Looked up from germline, CDR1 is SGHRS and CDR2 is YFSETQ. The chain's CDR3 is CASGTTGNYGYTF. In nucleotides, the CDR3 is TGCGCCAGCGGAACGACAGGGAACTATGGCTACACCTTC.

The chain uses TRBV10-2 and TRBJ2-1, with 8 bases identical to TRBD2. CDR1 and CDR2 (germline): WSHSY, SAAADI. CDR3 length: 13 residues. V lost 2 bases, J lost 10 bases, and 4 bases stayed unmatched. For the CDR3, the DNA is TGCGCCAGCAGTGAGGGACTAGCAGGGGAGCAGTTCTTC. It yields the protein CASSEGLAGEQFF.

This clonotype appeared a few times. This chain uses TRBV20-1 with TRBJ2-5; the D is unclear. The CDR3 is 16 amino acids. Trimming pared 0 bases from V and 0 bases from J, leaving 14 bases between. Germline CDR1 is DFQATT and CDR2 is SNEGSKA (reference sequence). The CDR3 spells CSARDLGKPYQETQYF. Here the CDR3 DNA reads TGCAGTGCTAGAGATTTAGGCAAACCGTACCAAGAGACCCAGTACTTC.

V gene TRBV20-1 combines with J gene TRBJ2-3; D is undetermined. V was shortened by 1 base and J by 1 base, with 18 bases between the two germline ends. Germline V gene sequence: CDR1 DFQATT, CDR2 SNEGSKA (reference sequence). The CDR3 totals 17 residues. The CDR3 spells CSARGVLVPLGTDTQYF. CDR3 bases: TGCAGTGCTAGAGGGGTCTTAGTCCCACTCGGCACAGATACGCAGTATTTT.

V usage is TRBV18 and J usage is TRBJ2-1; D remains unclear. The germline V and J ends were trimmed by 2 bases and 4 bases, with 6 bases remaining between them. The CDR3 loop spans 13 amino acids. Germline CDR1 is KGHSH and CDR2 is LQKENI. The CDR3 sequence: CASSPSVYNEQFF. The CDR3, as DNA: TGTGCCAGCTCACCATCGGTTTACAATGAGCAGTTCTTC. Full variable domain (outside the CDR3, taken from reference TRBV18 and TRBJ2-1): NAGVMQNPRHLVRRRGQEARLRCSPMKGHSHVYWYRQLPEEGLKFMVYLQKENIIDESGMPKERFSAEFPKEGPSILRIQQVVRGDSAAYFCASSPSVYNEQFFGPGTRLTVL.

This chain links TRBV5-5 with TRBJ2-7; D perhaps matches TRBD2 (5 bases). This CDR3 contains 14 residues. Trimming removed 2 bases at V and 11 bases at J, with 20 bases between. CDR1 SGHKS and CDR2 YYEKEE come from the germline V gene (reference sequence). The CDR3 reads CASSFTGNNNNEYF. The CDR3 DNA reads as TGTGCCAGCAGCTTTACGGGAAACAACAACAACGAGTACTTC.

V and J are TRBV6-5 and TRBJ2-7, with 12 bases identical to TRBD1. The CDR3 length is 15 residues. The germline V gene has CDR1 MNHEY and CDR2 SVGAGI. The V and J ends lost 3 bases and 3 bases, in that order; junction bases with no gene match: 3. CDR3 loop: CASSYRDRGLYEQYF. The DNA for the CDR3 is TGTGCCAGCAGTTATAGGGACAGGGGGCTCTACGAGCAGTACTTC.

This clonotype was counted at least ten times. The V gene is TRBV5-6, the J gene TRBJ1-5, with 7 bases matching TRBD1. J was trimmed by 1 base and V by 0 bases; bases with no gene match: 4. This CDR3 comprises 16 residues. Looked up from germline, CDR1 is SGHDT and CDR2 is YYEEEE. The CDR3 sequence is CASSLGMTGSNQPQHF. In DNA, the CDR3 is TGTGCCAGCAGCTTGGGTATGACAGGGAGCAATCAGCCCCAGCATTTT.

The gene calls are TRBV5-1 and TRBJ2-2; D uncertain. The CDR3 runs 14 residues. Germline CDR1 and CDR2: SGHRS and YFSETQ. Between the trimmed V and J ends, which lost 0 bases and 3 bases, there was a span of 6 bases. CDR3: CASSLGYYTGELFF. CDR3 DNA sequence: TGCGCCAGCAGCTTGGGCTACTACACCGGGGAGCTGTTTTTT. The complete variable domain, with remaining parts taken from reference TRBV5-1 and TRBJ2-2, reads KAGVTQTPRYLIKTRGQQVTLSCSPISGHRSVSWYQQTPGQGLQFLFEYFSETQRNKGNFPGRFSGRQFSNSRSEMNVSTLELGDSALYLCASSLGYYTGELFFGEGSRLTVL.